The T cell receptor (beta chain) described here comes from a study of T cell clonotyping in hematopoietic cell transplantation (dated by TCRdb to about 2021). A note on the overall study: A total of more than 110 blood samples were gathered in the study from around 40 consecutive transplant recipients along with their related donors. Patients were recruited between September 2015 and 2017 and followed until late 2020 or death.

Related transplant donors provided blood samples for TCR beta sequencing. Nuclei Lysis Solution was used to extract genomic DNA from fresh or cryopreserved unfractionated peripheral blood mononuclear cells. For this clone: No cognate antigen has been identified for it. No per-base quality is available; no much larger clone lies one base away.

Beyond this particular receptor, the publication reports: Inverse Simpson Index values from donors and from recipients before transplant predicted broader TCR repertoire diversity after transplant. The sample size was limited, and CD4 and CD8 repertoire contributions could not be separated because cells were not sorted. Recipient repertoires showed only a small fraction of overlap with donor repertoires, and over 97% appeared de novo at the given depth. Recipient TCR diversity fell after transplant, with pathologically expanded clonotypes rising progressively from day 30 to day 180.

The V end gives up 2 bases and the J end 4 bases, leaving 5 bases in the junction not matched to a gene. The CDR3 numbers 14 residues from cysteine through phenylalanine. Only the CDR3 region is kept as DNA, spanning 42 bases read in frame from base 1. CDR1 and CDR2 are drawn from the germline V gene (reference sequence): GTSNPN, SVGIG. The immunoSEQ assay, a bias-controlled multiplex PCR with V- and J-specific primers, was used to amplify TCR beta CDR3 regions from genomic DNA. In a second PCR step, a proprietary barcode and Illumina adapter sequences were attached to the CDR3 amplicons. An Illumina MiSeq instrument was used for sequencing of the CDR3 libraries. In the authors' own workflow: immunoSEQ Analyzer 3.0 was used for export and quality control, with R Bioconductor and Immunarch used for downstream analyses. Repertoire metrics were calculated using only productive rearrangements within the normalized downsampled data set. Clonotypes larger than 5 templates in the normalized cohort were defined as pathologically expanded. The Inverse Simpson Index was used to measure repertoire diversity. The non-normalized data set was used for CMV-specificity analyses so that all clonotypes could be captured. This immuneACCESS table, as held by TCRdb, lists in-frame sequences with V and J called but not all clones. Of the missing ones, under half trace to an unresolved V gene in checked studies; the others have no known cause. The V and J calls and clone size were taken over from that table, and D and trimming were inferred from the DNA. The sample table holds more than 40,000 clones, of which about 96% were seen once. The top ten clonotypes cover 0.95% of the sample.

The material sequenced was peripheral blood mononuclear cells. This sequence was found in a man younger than 40 in good health. Some clones in this sample may be carry-over from other donors' samples. This chain joins TRBV30 to TRBJ1-2, and 9 junction bases match TRBD1. The CDR3 protein: CAWSSQGATYGYTF. The nucleotides read TGTGCCTGGAGTTCACAGGGGGCGACCTATGGCTACACCTTC.